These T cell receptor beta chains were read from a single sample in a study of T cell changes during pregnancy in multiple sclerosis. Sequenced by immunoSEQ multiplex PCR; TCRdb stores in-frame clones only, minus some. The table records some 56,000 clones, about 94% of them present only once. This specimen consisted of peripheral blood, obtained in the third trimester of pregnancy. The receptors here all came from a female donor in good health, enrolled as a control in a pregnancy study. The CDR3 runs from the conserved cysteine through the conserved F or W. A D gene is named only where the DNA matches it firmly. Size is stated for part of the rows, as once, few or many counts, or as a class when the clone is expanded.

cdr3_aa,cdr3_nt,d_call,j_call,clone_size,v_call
CASSLVERDYNEQFF,TGTGCCAGCAGCTTAGTGGAGCGGGACTACAATGAGCAGTTCTTC,TRBD2,TRBJ2-1,.,TRBV7-2
CAMKAASGNTIYF,TGTGCCATGAAGGCGGCCTCTGGAAACACCATATATTTT,.,TRBJ1-3,.,TRBV10-3
CASSLRTSGQLSSYEQYF,TGTGCCAGCAGCTTGAGAACCTCGGGACAGTTGAGCTCCTACGAGCAGTACTTC,TRBD1,TRBJ2-7,.,TRBV5-8
CASIRQGATEAFF,TGTGCCAGCATTAGGCAGGGGGCCACTGAAGCTTTCTTT,TRBD1,TRBJ1-1,few,TRBV6-5
CARVQGNKREQYF,TGTGCCAGAGTGCAGGGAAATAAACGGGAGCAATACTTC,.,TRBJ2-7,.,TRBV5-3
CASSGTGSNQPQHF,TGTGCCAGCAGCGGGACAGGGAGTAATCAGCCCCAGCATTTT,TRBD1,TRBJ1-5,.,TRBV9
CASSTIQGRKTPLHF,TGTGCCAGTAGTACTATACAGGGCCGCAAGACACCCCTCCACTTT,.,TRBJ1-6,.,TRBV19
CASSIVLRTESNNYEQYF,TGTGCCAGTAGTATAGTTCTTCGGACAGAGTCGAACAACTACGAGCAGTACTTC,.,TRBJ2-7,.,TRBV19
CASSSEERISYEQYF,TGTGCCAGCAGCTCAGAGGAGCGGATCTCCTACGAGCAGTACTTC,.,TRBJ2-7,.,TRBV7-6
CASSFVGGRTDTQYF,TGTGCCAGCAGCTTTGTAGGGGGACGCACAGATACGCAGTATTTT,.,TRBJ2-3,.,TRBV5-6
CASSFPGFAEAFF,TGTGCCAGCAGCTTCCCAGGTTTCGCTGAAGCTTTCTTT,.,TRBJ1-1,.,TRBV7-9
CASSPLQGLMNTEAFF,TGTGCCAGCAGCCCCCTGCAGGGGCTTATGAACACTGAAGCTTTCTTT,.,TRBJ1-1,once,TRBV6-6
CASSIRGGAQPQHF,TGTGCCAGTAGTATTAGAGGAGGTGCCCAGCCCCAGCATTTT,.,TRBJ1-5,.,TRBV19
CASSPPAGVGFF,TGTGCCAGCAGCCCCCCAGCGGGAGTAGGATTCTTC,TRBD2,TRBJ2-1,.,TRBV7-9
CASSQGGVGKLFF,TGTGCCAGCAGTCAGGGGGGAGTCGGAAAACTGTTTTTT,TRBD1,TRBJ1-4,.,TRBV5-6
CASSQNSGDPISQPQHF,TGTGCCAGCTCACAAAATTCAGGGGATCCGATAAGTCAGCCCCAGCATTTT,.,TRBJ1-5,.,TRBV18
CASSVKLAASTDTQYF,TGTGCCAGCAGCGTAAAACTAGCGGCCAGCACAGATACGCAGTATTTT,TRBD2,TRBJ2-3,.,TRBV5-4